The TCR beta chain described here comes from a study of blood T cell repertoires in COVID-19 (dated by TCRdb to between 2020 and 2021). In terms of the full investigation: The collaborator samples originated in the United States, Italy and Spain and spanned the acute and convalescent phases of COVID-19. The repertoires were released in a freely available public database meant as a resource for research on the immune response to SARS-CoV-2. Where available, HLA class I and class II types were obtained from metadata supplied by the sample provider rather than from assay-based typing. The material from the prospective study consisted of cDNA or gDNA derived from T cells, B-cell-depleted T cells, or PBMCs. The dataset comprised deeply sampled blood TCRbeta repertoires from subjects exposed to, actively infected with, or recovered from COVID-19. Nearly every sample came with metadata listing a de-identified subject ID, COVID-19 status, age in years and sex. The samples were drawn from two sources: the first 160 participants of the ongoing ImmuneRACE study, and 1,254 subjects contributed by 6 global collaborators. Overall study results and their limits: The quantity of clinical and demographic metadata differed by source and by participant and was supplied without curation.

CDR1 and CDR2 (SGHTA, FQGNSA) derive from the germline V gene. The CDR3 runs 15 amino acids, cysteine and phenylalanine included. The CDR3 DNA has 45 bases and is translated from base 1. V was cut back by 2 bases and J by 3 bases, leaving a gap of 13 bases between them. Turning to this clone: Its antigen is not yet known. Per-nucleotide qualities are absent, and no much larger clonotype sits a single base away.

Whole blood was collected in K2EDTA tubes by collaborating institutions according to the institutions' own protocols. For TCRbeta analysis, collaborator samples were shipped as frozen whole blood, as isolated PBMCs, or as DNA extracted from either sample type. TCRbeta CDR3 regions were amplified from genomic DNA by means of the immunoSEQ Assay, a bias-controlled multiplex PCR. The authors' pipeline ran thus. Nucleated cell counts per sample were estimated from amplification of reference gene primers within the assay. Sequence reads were collapsed and filtered to measure the absolute abundance of every unique TCRbeta CDR3 rearrangement. For each sample, productive Simpson clonality was calculated as the square root of Simpson's diversity index over productive rearrangements. Drawn from immuneACCESS, this table holds only the in-frame rearrangements with V and J called that TCRdb kept. Clones are partly lost; checked studies trace under half to an unresolved V gene and leave the rest unexplained. V and J calls and clone size follow that table, whereas D and trimming were derived from the DNA. Recorded for this sample are under 20,000 clones; 91% of them occurred a single time. The top ten clones comprise approximately 7% of the sample.

The clonotype originates from a human donor in a cohort sampled during active COVID-19. Sequenced material: peripheral blood. The V and J genes are TRBV7-2 and TRBJ2-5; matching of 6 bases hints at TRBD2 as the D gene. The CDR3 corresponds to CASSLKAGREETQYF. Here is the DNA: TGTGCCAGCAGCTTAAAGGCGGGGCGGGAAGAGACCCAGTACTTC.